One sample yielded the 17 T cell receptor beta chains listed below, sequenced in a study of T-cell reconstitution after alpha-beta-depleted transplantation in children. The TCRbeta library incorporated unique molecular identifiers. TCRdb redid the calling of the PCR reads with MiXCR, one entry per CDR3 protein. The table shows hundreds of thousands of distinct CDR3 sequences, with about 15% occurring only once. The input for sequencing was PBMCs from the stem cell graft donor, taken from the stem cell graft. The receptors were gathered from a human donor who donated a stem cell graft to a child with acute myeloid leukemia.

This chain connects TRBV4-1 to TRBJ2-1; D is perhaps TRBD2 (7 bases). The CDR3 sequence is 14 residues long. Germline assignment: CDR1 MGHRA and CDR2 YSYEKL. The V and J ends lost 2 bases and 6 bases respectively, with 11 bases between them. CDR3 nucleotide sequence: TGCGCCAGCAGCCAAAGGGGGGGCCGCAATGAGCAGTTCTTC. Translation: CASSQRGGRNEQFF.

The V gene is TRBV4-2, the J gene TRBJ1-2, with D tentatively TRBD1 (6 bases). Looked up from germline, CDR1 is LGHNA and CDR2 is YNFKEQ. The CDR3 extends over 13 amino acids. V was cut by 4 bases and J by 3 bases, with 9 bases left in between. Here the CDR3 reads CASSRGGDYGYTF. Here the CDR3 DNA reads TGTGCCAGCAGCCGGGGGGGCGACTATGGCTACACCTTC.

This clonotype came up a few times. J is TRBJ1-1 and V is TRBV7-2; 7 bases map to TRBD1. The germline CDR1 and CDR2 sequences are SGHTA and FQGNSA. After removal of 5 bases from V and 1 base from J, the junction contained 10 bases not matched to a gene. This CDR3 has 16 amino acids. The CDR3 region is CASSRIQGSGNTEAFF. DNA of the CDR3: TGTGCCAGCAGCCGGATACAGGGGTCGGGGAACACTGAAGCTTTCTTT. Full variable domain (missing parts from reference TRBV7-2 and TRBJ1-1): GAGVSQSPSNKVTEKGKDVELRCDPISGHTALYWYRQSLGQGLEFLIYFQGNSAPDKSGLPSDRFSAERTGGSVSTLTIQRTQQEDSAVYLCASSRIQGSGNTEAFFGQGTRLTVV.

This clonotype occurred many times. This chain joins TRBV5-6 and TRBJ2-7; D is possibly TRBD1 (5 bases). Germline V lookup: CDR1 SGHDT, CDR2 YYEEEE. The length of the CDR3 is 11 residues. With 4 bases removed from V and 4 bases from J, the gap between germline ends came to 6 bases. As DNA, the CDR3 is TGTGCCAGCAGCGGGGCTTACGAGCAGTACGTC. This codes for CASSGAYEQYV.

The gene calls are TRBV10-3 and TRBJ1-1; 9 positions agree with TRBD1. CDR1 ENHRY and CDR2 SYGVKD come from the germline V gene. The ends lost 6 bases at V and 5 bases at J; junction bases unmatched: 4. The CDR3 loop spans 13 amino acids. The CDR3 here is CAIRQGAETEAFF. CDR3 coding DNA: TGTGCCATCAGACAGGGGGCGGAGACTGAAGCTTTCTTT.

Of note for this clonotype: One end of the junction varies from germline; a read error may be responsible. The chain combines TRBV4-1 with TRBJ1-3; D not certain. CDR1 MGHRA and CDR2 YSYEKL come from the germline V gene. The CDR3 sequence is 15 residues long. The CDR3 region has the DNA TGCGCCAGCAGCCAAGACACGAACTCTGGACACACCATATATTTT. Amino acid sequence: CASSQDTNSGHTIYF.

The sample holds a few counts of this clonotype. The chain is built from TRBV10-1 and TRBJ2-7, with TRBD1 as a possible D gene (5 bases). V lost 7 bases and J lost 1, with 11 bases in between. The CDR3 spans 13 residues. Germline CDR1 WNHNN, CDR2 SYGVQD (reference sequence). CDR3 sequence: CASTTTDSYEQYF. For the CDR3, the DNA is TGCGCCAGCACCACGACAGATTCCTACGAGCAGTACTTC.

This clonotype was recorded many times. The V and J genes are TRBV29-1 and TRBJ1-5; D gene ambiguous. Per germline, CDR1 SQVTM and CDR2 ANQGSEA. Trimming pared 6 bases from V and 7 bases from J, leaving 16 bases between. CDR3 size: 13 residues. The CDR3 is CSVQRGGGQPQHF. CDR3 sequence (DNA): TGCAGCGTACAACGGGGAGGAGGGCAGCCCCAGCATTTT. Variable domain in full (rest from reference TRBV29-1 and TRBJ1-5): SAVISQKPSRDICQRGTSLTIQCQVDSQVTMMFWYRQQPGQSLTLIATANQGSEATYESGFVIDKFPISRPNLTFSTLTVSNMSPEDSSIYLCSVQRGGGQPQHFGDGTRLSIL.

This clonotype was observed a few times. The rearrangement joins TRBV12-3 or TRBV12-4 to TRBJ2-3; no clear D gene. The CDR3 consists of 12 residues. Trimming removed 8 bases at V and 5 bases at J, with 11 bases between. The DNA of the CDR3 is TGTGCCAGCGGATCTAAGCGAGATACGCAGTATTTT. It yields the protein CASGSKRDTQYF.

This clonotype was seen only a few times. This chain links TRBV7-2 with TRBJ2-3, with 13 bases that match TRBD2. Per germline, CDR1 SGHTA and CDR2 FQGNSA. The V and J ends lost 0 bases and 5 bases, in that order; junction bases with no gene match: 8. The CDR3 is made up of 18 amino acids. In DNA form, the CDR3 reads TGTGCCAGCAGCTTAGCCCCCCTGACTAGCGGGGGGAAAGATACGCAGTATTTT. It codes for CASSLAPLTSGGKDTQYF.

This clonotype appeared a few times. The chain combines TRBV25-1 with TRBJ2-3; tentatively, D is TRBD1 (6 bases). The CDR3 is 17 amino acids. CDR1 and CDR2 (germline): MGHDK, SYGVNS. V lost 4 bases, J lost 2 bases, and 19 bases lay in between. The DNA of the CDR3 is TGTGCCAGCAGTGGAGACCTCAGGGGAGCTTACACAGATACGCAGTATTTT. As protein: CASSGDLRGAYTDTQYF. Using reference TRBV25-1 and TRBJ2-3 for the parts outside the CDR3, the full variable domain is EADIYQTPRYLVIGTGKKITLECSQTMGHDKMYWYQQDPGMELHLIHYSYGVNSTEKGDLSSESTVSRIRTEHFPLTLESARPSHTSQYLCASSGDLRGAYTDTQYFGPGTRLTVL.

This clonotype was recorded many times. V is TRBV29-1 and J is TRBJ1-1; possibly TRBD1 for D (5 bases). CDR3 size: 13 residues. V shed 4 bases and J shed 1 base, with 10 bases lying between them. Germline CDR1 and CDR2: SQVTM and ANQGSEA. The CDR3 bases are TGCAGCGTTGCCGGGAGGGGGAACACTGAAGCTTTCTTT. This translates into CSVAGRGNTEAFF.

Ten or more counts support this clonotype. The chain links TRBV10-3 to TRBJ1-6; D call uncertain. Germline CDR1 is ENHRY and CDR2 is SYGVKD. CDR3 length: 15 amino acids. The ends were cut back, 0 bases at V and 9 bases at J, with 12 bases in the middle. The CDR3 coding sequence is TGTGCCATCAGTGAGTCGACGAAGCCAGGTTCACCCCTCCACTTT. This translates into CAISESTKPGSPLHF.

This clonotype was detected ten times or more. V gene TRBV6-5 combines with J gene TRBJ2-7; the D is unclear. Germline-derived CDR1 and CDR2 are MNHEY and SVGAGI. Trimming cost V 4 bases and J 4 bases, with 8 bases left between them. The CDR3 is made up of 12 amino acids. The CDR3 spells CASSSDRYEQYF. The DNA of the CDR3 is TGTGCCAGCAGTTCCGACCGGTACGAGCAGTACTTC.

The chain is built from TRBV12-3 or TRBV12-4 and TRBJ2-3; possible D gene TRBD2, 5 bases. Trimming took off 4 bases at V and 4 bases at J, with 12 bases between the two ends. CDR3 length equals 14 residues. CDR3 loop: CASSWESSSDTQYF. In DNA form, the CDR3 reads TGTGCCAGCAGTTGGGAGAGTAGCTCAGATACGCAGTATTTT.

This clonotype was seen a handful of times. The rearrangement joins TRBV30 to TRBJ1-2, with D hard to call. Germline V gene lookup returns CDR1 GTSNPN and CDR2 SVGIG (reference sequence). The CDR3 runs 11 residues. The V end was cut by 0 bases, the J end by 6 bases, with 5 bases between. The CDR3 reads CAWSVTDGYTF. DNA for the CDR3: TGTGCCTGGAGTGTAACAGATGGCTACACCTTC.

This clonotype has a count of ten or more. CDR3 protein: CASSPPGQGASEQFF. The CDR3 DNA reads TGTGCCAGCAGCCCCCCGGGACAGGGGGCAAGTGAGCAGTTCTTC. The chain links TRBV7-2 to TRBJ2-1, with 12 bases matching TRBD1. Per the germline V gene, CDR1 is SGHTA and CDR2 is FQGNSA. CDR3 length: 15 residues. With V trimmed by 5 bases and J by 9 bases, 8 bases remained unmatched.